This T cell receptor beta chain was observed in a study of blood T cell repertoires in COVID-19 (dated by TCRdb to about 2020). With respect to the entire study: Collaborator samples came from the United States, Italy and Spain and covered acute and convalescent phases of COVID-19. The material from the prospective study consisted of cDNA or gDNA derived from T cells, B-cell-depleted T cells, or PBMCs. The dataset comprised deeply sampled blood TCRbeta repertoires from subjects exposed to, actively infected with, or recovered from COVID-19. A freely available public database, intended as a resource for researchers studying the immune response to SARS-CoV-2, is where the repertoires were released. The samples were drawn from the first 160 participants of the ongoing ImmuneRACE study and from over 950 subjects provided by 6 global collaborators. Sample metadata almost always included a de-identified subject ID, COVID-19 status, age in years and sex. HLA class I and class II types, where available, came from metadata supplied by the sample provider rather than from assay-based typing. What the study reported, not specific to this receptor: The quantity of clinical and demographic metadata differed by source and by participant and was supplied without curation.

From its cysteine to its phenylalanine, the CDR3 spans 16 amino acids. Just the 48-base CDR3 DNA is kept, in frame starting at base 1. After removal of 4 bases from V and 7 bases from J, the junction retains 11 bases not matched to a gene. The germline V gene (reference sequence) gives CDR1 as SGHNT and CDR2 as YYREEE. Participants in the prospective study were enrolled through a virtual design, were aged about 18 to 89 years, and lived in approximately 24 United States geographic areas. In the prospective study, cohorts were assigned on the basis of participant-reported clinical history obtained from a screening survey and a study questionnaire. For ImmuneRACE Cohort 3, a participant was defined as recovered based on two consecutive negative NP/OP PCR tests, clearance by a healthcare professional, or resolution of symptoms. Mobile phlebotomists in the prospective study collected whole blood, serum and a nasopharyngeal or oropharyngeal swab from every participant. Participants in the prospective study had the option to provide additional blood draws and questionnaires over a roughly two-month period. Prospective study blood samples were shipped either frozen or at room temperature before DNA extraction.

TCRbeta CDR3 regions were amplified from genomic DNA using the immunoSEQ Assay, a bias-controlled multiplex PCR. On the study's bioinformatics: Within the assay, amplification of reference gene primers was used to estimate how many nucleated cells each sample contained. Sequence reads were collapsed and filtered to measure the absolute abundance of every unique TCRbeta CDR3 rearrangement. For each sample, productive Simpson clonality was calculated as the square root of Simpson's diversity index across productive rearrangements. The source is immuneACCESS, and TCRdb retained only in-frame sequences with V and J called. Part of the clones is not carried over; for the studies checked, unresolved V genes explain less than half of this, and the remainder is unexplained. V and J calls and clone size are copied from that table; D and trimming were computed from the DNA. Here the sample has 300,000 to 350,000 clones; 80% to 90% occur a single time. The leading ten clones occupy roughly 2.2% of the sample.

As to this clone: Which antigen it targets is not known. There are no base qualities to consult, and no much larger clone falls within one base.

The sequence was collected from a man aged 30-40 years who had recovered from COVID-19. The chain is made from TRBV5-4 and TRBJ2-1; TRBD1 matches 10 bases in the middle. Material: PBMCs or T cells enriched from blood (not recorded which). Read as DNA, the sequence is TGTGCCAGCAGCGACGGGGGACAGGGGTTCTGGAATGAGCAGTTCTTC. Translated, it gives CASSDGGQGFWNEQFF. The entire variable domain, with the stretches around the CDR3 drawn from the reference TRBV5-4 and TRBJ2-1 proteins, is ETGVTQSPTHLIKTRGQQVTLRCSSQSGHNTVSWYQQALGQGPQFIFQYYREEENGRGNFPPRFSGLQFPNYSSELNVNALELDDSALYLCASSDGGQGFWNEQFFGPGTRLTVL.